This T cell receptor beta chain was observed in a study of identical twins. Findings of the study overall: With beta out-of-frame sequences, excess sharing by twins was weaker. Within cord blood, abundant beta clonotypes carried fewer insertions, but memory repertoires showed no such trend. Its conclusions, products of cross-sectional statistical analysis, did not come from following the same donors.

The CDR3 consists of 17 residues. V dropped 2 bases and J dropped 4 bases, with 20 bases sitting between them. Germline lookup yields CDR1 KGHSH and CDR2 LQKENI. Turning to this clonotype: What it recognizes is unknown.

Carrying unique molecular identifiers, the cDNA also gained a universal primer site through template switching. TCRdb called the 5' RACE reads again in MiXCR, with one record for every CDR3 protein. The repertoire holds more than 1.5 million distinct CDR3 sequences, with about 30% as singletons. The receptor was derived from a newborn girl in good health. The chain is built from TRBV18 and TRBJ1-2; unclear D gene. The source material was cord blood. CDR3 bases: TGTGCCAGCTCACCAACCCTCGCGACACCCACCGGCTATGGCTACACCTTC. Translated: CASSPTLATPTGYGYTF.